The source of this TCR beta chain is a study of cytomegalovirus exposure and HLA in healthy donors. Across the whole study: Of the donors genotyped, 398 in all, 75% to 90% fell in the Caucasian-associated ancestry cluster.

The germline gives CDR1 ENHRY, CDR2 SYGVKD. The CDR3 has 12 amino acids. Trimming left V 7 bases short and J 5 bases short, with 11 bases between. Study conclusions and caveats: When analyzed later, a missense DCLRE1C variant was found to be linked to TCR beta V- and J-gene trimming. A later analysis associated about 18,000 TCR beta sequences with HLA alleles at a 0.05 false discovery rate.

Use of 60 Vbeta and 13 Jbeta primers characterized the PCR. Clones were sequenced by immunoSEQ multiplex PCR, and TCRdb holds only the in-frame ones, with some missing. The sample has some 160,000 clones, 77% seen once. Remarks on this clone: What it binds is unknown.

The sequence was obtained from a woman aged 30 to 39 in good health and CMV-seronegative. Specimen: PBMCs. This chain joins TRBV10-3 and TRBJ1-1; D call uncertain. In DNA form, the CDR3 reads TGTGCCATCAACGGACCGGGGACTGAAGCTTTCTTT. Translated, it gives CAINGPGTEAFF.